The 28 T cell receptor beta chains listed next were all sequenced from one sample in a study of CD8 T cells in Susac syndrome. RNA amounts of about 0.5 to 1 ug underwent reverse transcription with random hexamers. TCRdb re-analysed the immunoSEQ multiplex PCR reads in MiXCR, keeping a single row per CDR3 protein. Of 130,000 or so distinct CDR3 sequences in the sample, approximately 95% were seen once. Material: CD4+ T cells from PBMCs. The receptors here all came from a human donor with multiple sclerosis.

The V call is TRBV6-6, the J call TRBJ2-3, with TRBD2 matching over 14 bases. Germline V gene sequence: CDR1 MNHNY, CDR2 SVGAGI (reference sequence). The CDR3 loop spans 15 amino acids. The ends lost 7 bases at V and 7 bases at J; junction bases unmatched: 7. The CDR3 reads CASTRLAGGPNTQYF. DNA of the CDR3: TGTGCCAGCACAAGACTAGCGGGGGGGCCTAATACGCAGTATTTT.

The rearrangement uses TRBV20-1 and TRBJ2-7; no clear D. The CDR3 runs to 14 residues. V was cut by 0 bases and J by 0 bases, with 9 bases left in between. From germline, CDR1 is DFQATT and CDR2 SNEGSKA (reference sequence). The CDR3 here is CSARDPQASYEQYF. The CDR3 DNA follows: TGCAGTGCTAGAGATCCCCAGGCCTCCTACGAGCAGTACTTC.

The chain couples TRBV15 to TRBJ2-7, with 7 nucleotides matching TRBD2. Germline CDR1 and CDR2: LNHNV and YYDKDF (reference sequence). After removal of 8 bases from V and 2 bases from J, the junction contained 9 bases not matched to a gene. This CDR3 has 14 residues. CDR3 nucleotide sequence: TGTGCCACCGGGCCCGGGGGGAGTACCTACGAGCAGTACTTC. Residues: CATGPGGSTYEQYF.

The rearrangement uses TRBV7-2 and TRBJ2-7; no clear D gene. CDR3 length: 15 amino acids. Trimming took off 2 bases at V and 3 bases at J, with 14 bases between the two ends. The germline CDR1 and CDR2 sequences are SGHTA and FQGNSA. The CDR3 reads CASSLSLGRSYEQYF. In DNA, the CDR3 is TGTGCCAGCAGCTTATCGTTAGGGCGAAGCTACGAGCAGTACTTC.

The genes are TRBV10-3 and TRBJ2-3, with 8 nucleotides matching TRBD2. V shed 10 bases and J 1 base; nucleotides not matched to a gene: 7. Germline V gives CDR1 ENHRY, CDR2 SYGVKD. CDR3 size: 14 residues. In DNA, the CDR3 is TGTGCCACTGTCCATAGCGGGGGCACAGATACGCAGTATTTT. Protein sequence: CATVHSGGTDTQYF.

The V call is TRBV7-2, the J call TRBJ2-5, with TRBD1 as a possible D gene (5 bases). Germline loops: CDR1 SGHTA, CDR2 FQGNSA. This CDR3 contains 14 residues. Trimming stripped 5 bases from V and 3 bases from J, with 13 bases between. DNA for the CDR3: TGTGCCAGCAGCCCGCCGACAGCGAAAGAGACCCAGTACTTC. This encodes CASSPPTAKETQYF.

The chain has TRBV12-3 or TRBV12-4 and TRBJ2-5; D perhaps matches TRBD1 (5 bases). The V gene lost 8 bases and the J gene lost 5 bases, with 21 bases spanning the gap. The CDR3 length is 15 residues. The CDR3 reads CASSPVGRAYETQYF. The CDR3 region has the DNA TGTGCCAGCTCCCCCGTGGGCAGGGCCTACGAGACCCAGTACTTC.

This sequence joins TRBV27 and TRBJ2-2; weak D call: TRBD2 (6 bases). This CDR3 spans 15 amino acids. Trimming pared 3 bases from V and 4 bases from J, leaving 12 bases between. CDR1 is MNHEY and CDR2 is SMNVEV in the germline V gene (reference sequence). The CDR3 sequence: CASSFQGRLTGELFF. The CDR3 nucleotides are TGTGCCAGCAGTTTTCAAGGGAGGCTCACCGGGGAGCTGTTTTTT.

This sequence joins TRBV20-1 and TRBJ2-1; a possible D gene is TRBD2 (6 bases). The V end lost 2 bases, the J end lost 5 bases, and 13 bases lay between the germline ends. Looked up from germline, CDR1 is DFQATT and CDR2 is SNEGSKA (reference sequence). CDR3 size: 14 residues. This CDR3 reads CSARSSGRNNEQFF. The CDR3, as DNA: TGCAGTGCTAGATCAAGCGGGCGAAACAATGAGCAGTTCTTC.

The count of this clonotype is one. CDR3 nucleotides: TGCAGTGCTAGAGGCGGAGGACAGGCAGGCAATTCACCCCTCCACTTT. Amino acid sequence: CSARGGGQAGNSPLHF. This sequence joins TRBV20-1 and TRBJ1-6, with TRBD1 matching over 7 bases. The CDR3 loop spans 16 amino acids. Per the germline V gene, CDR1 is DFQATT and CDR2 is SNEGSKA (reference sequence). V shed 1 base and J 7 bases; nucleotides not matched to a gene: 10.

The V call is TRBV20-1, the J call TRBJ2-7; the match to TRBD1 covers 9 bases. The V gene end was trimmed by 3 bases and the J gene end by 3 bases; junction bases not matched to a gene: 6. CDR3 length equals 14 residues. The germline V gene has CDR1 DFQATT and CDR2 SNEGSKA (reference sequence). CDR3 loop: CSASATGGYYEQYF. Here the CDR3 DNA reads TGCAGTGCTAGCGCGACAGGGGGGTACTACGAGCAGTACTTC.

The rearrangement joins TRBV7-3 to TRBJ2-7; unclear D gene. The CDR3 totals 13 residues. Germline CDR1 reads SGHTA; CDR2 reads FQGTGA. V was pared by 5 bases and J by 1 base, with 9 bases between. The CDR3 DNA reads TGTGCCAGCAGCGACCCTCTATCCTACGAGCAGTACTTC. Protein sequence: CASSDPLSYEQYF.

The V gene is TRBV2, the J gene TRBJ2-5; 10 bases align to TRBD2. The V gene's germline CDR1 is SNHLY and CDR2 FYNNEI. The CDR3 consists of 15 residues. V shed 6 bases and J 1 base; nucleotides not matched to a gene: 5. CDR3 DNA: TGTGCCAGCAGGGCTAGCGGGAGCCCCCAAGAGACCCAGTACTTC. Its protein is CASRASGSPQETQYF.

This clonotype appeared once. The chain uses TRBV3-1 and TRBJ2-5; 8 bases are a match to TRBD1. The CDR3 is 17 amino acids. Germline values: CDR1 LGHDT, CDR2 YNNKEL (reference sequence). V shed 2 bases, J shed 1 base, and the junction held 9 bases outside the gene matches. This chain's CDR3 is CASSQNTPGTGQETQYF. The CDR3 DNA is TGTGCCAGCAGCCAAAACACCCCCGGGACAGGCCAAGAGACCCAGTACTTC.

The chain recombines TRBV12-3 or TRBV12-4 with TRBJ2-3; 10 bases are shared with TRBD2. With V trimmed by 5 bases and J by 7 bases, 6 bases remained unmatched. This CDR3 contains 14 residues. The CDR3 DNA sequence: TGTGCCAGCAGTGCAACTAGCGGGACCAATACGCAGTATTTT. This codes for CASSATSGTNTQYF.

The chain combines TRBV5-6 with TRBJ2-7, with D maybe TRBD1 (6 bases). Germline V CDR1 and CDR2: SGHDT, YYEEEE. V shed 0 bases and J shed 3 bases, with 10 bases lying between them. CDR3 length: 14 amino acids. In DNA form, the CDR3 reads TGTGCCAGCAGCTTGGCCGGGGACAACTACGAGCAGTACTTC. Translation gives CASSLAGDNYEQYF.

The chain has TRBV30 and TRBJ1-2, with D unresolved. Trimming stripped 1 base from V and 4 bases from J, with 10 bases between. The CDR3 covers 13 residues. Germline V gives CDR1 GTSNPN, CDR2 SVGIG (reference sequence). The CDR3 DNA sequence: TGTGCCTGGAGTGAACAGTCACTCTATGGCTACACCTTC. This sequence encodes CAWSEQSLYGYTF. The full variable domain, completed using reference TRBV30 and TRBJ1-2, is SQTIHQWPATLVQPVGSPLSLECTVEGTSNPNLYWYRQAAGRGLQLLFYSVGIGQISSEVPQNLSASRPQDRQFILSSKKLLLSDSGFYLCAWSEQSLYGYTFGSGTRLTVV.

The V gene is TRBV14, the J gene TRBJ1-1; D unresolved. CDR3 length: 17 amino acids. V was pared by 5 bases and J by 0 bases, with 19 bases between. Germline CDR1 SGHDN, CDR2 FVKESK. The CDR3 here is CASSLRRTGFMNTEAFF. Written as DNA, the CDR3 is TGTGCCAGCAGCTTACGGAGGACGGGCTTCATGAACACTGAAGCTTTCTTT.

This chain uses TRBV3-1 with TRBJ2-7; D is perhaps TRBD1 (5 bases). This CDR3 has 14 amino acids. From germline, CDR1 is LGHDT and CDR2 YNNKEL (reference sequence). Trimming removed 6 bases from V and 2 bases from J, with 14 bases in between. CDR3 sequence: CASSPRGRPYEQYF. The CDR3 nucleotides are TGTGCCAGCAGTCCTAGGGGAAGGCCCTACGAGCAGTACTTC.

The chain recombines TRBV29-1 with TRBJ1-5; 9 nucleotides align to TRBD1. Germline CDR1 SQVTM, CDR2 ANQGSEA. The length of the CDR3 is 17 residues. The J segment lost 0 bases and the V segment lost 5 bases, leaving 11 bases of the junction unmatched. The CDR3 DNA reads as TGCAGCGTTATACTGGACAGGGGAGGGGGTAGCAATCAGCCCCAGCATTTT. Amino acids: CSVILDRGGGSNQPQHF.

The V call is TRBV20-1, the J call TRBJ2-7, with 7 bases that match TRBD1. The CDR3 has 14 residues. CDR1 and CDR2 from the germline V gene are DFQATT and SNEGSKA (reference sequence). V trimming: 4 bases; J trimming: 3 bases; junction bases outside the gene matches: 9. The CDR3 region is CSANSRTGDYEQYF. DNA of the CDR3: TGCAGTGCTAATTCGCGAACAGGGGACTACGAGCAGTACTTC.

The chain employs TRBV3-1 and TRBJ1-1, with D possibly TRBD1 on 5 matching bases. Germline-derived CDR1 and CDR2 are LGHDT and YNNKEL (reference sequence). The CDR3 is 15 amino acids. Trimming took off 6 bases at V and 6 bases at J, with 20 bases between the two ends. CDR3 amino acids: CASSQKGALGSEAFF. CDR3 nucleotides: TGTGCCAGCAGTCAAAAAGGGGCCTTAGGGTCTGAAGCTTTCTTT.

The chain combines TRBV28 with TRBJ1-6, with a weak D call TRBD1 (5 bases). The germline gives CDR1 MDHEN, CDR2 SYDVKM. The CDR3 consists of 18 residues. With 3 bases removed from V and 1 base from J, the gap between germline ends came to 16 bases. The CDR3 nucleotides read TGTGCCAGCAGTTTGGGACTCCTACGGAGGTCCTATAATTCACCCCTCCACTTT. Translating it yields CASSLGLLRRSYNSPLHF.

V usage is TRBV28 and J usage is TRBJ2-7; D is unclear. V gave up 4 bases and J gave up 7 bases, with 11 bases separating them. Germline CDR1 is MDHEN and CDR2 is SYDVKM. This CDR3 is 12 amino acids long. For the CDR3, the DNA is TGTGCCAGCAGTTCCTCCCGGCAGGAGCAGTACTTC. Translated, it gives CASSSSRQEQYF.

The V call is TRBV15, the J call TRBJ1-3; TRBD1 agrees at 7 bases. The CDR3 has 16 residues. V gave up 2 bases and J gave up 4 bases; unmatched junction bases: 8. CDR1 LNHNV and CDR2 YYDKDF come from the germline V gene (reference sequence). The CDR3, as DNA: TGTGCCACCAGCAGATTGAGGACAGGATTGGGAAACACCATATATTTT. It is translated as CATSRLRTGLGNTIYF.

This rearrangement joins TRBV7-9 to TRBJ1-4; D remains ambiguous. The CDR3 runs 15 residues. Germline V CDR1 and CDR2: SEHNR, FQNEAQ (reference sequence). The ends were cut back, 1 base at V and 3 bases at J, with 9 bases in the middle. This CDR3 reads CASSLDGAANEKLFF. The CDR3 coding sequence is TGTGCCAGCAGCTTAGACGGCGCGGCTAATGAAAAACTGTTTTTT.

V usage is TRBV5-1 and J usage is TRBJ2-7; 9 nucleotides align to TRBD1. Germline-derived CDR1 and CDR2 are SGHRS and YFSETQ. The CDR3 consists of 15 residues. With V trimmed by 0 bases and J by 3 bases, 4 bases remained unmatched. CDR3 sequence: CASSLVEGQGYEQYF. The DNA for the CDR3 is TGCGCCAGCAGCTTGGTGGAGGGACAGGGCTACGAGCAGTACTTC.

The chain joins TRBV7-2 to TRBJ2-5, with 11 bases aligning to TRBD2. The J segment lost 3 bases and the V segment lost 3 bases, leaving 6 bases of the junction unmatched. The CDR3 extends over 16 amino acids. Germline CDR1 and CDR2: SGHTA and FQGNSA. CDR3: CASSFSTSGGEETQYF. The CDR3 DNA follows: TGTGCCAGCAGCTTCTCTACTAGCGGGGGCGAAGAGACCCAGTACTTC.